This TCR beta chain came from a study of beta chain features in type 1 diabetes. The study reverse transcribed the entire isolated RNA, so it sequenced expressed TCRB transcripts. Assay used: immunoSEQ multiplex PCR; TCRdb lists only in-frame clones, some missing. The profile shows about 620,000 clones, around 15% of them singletons. Of note for this clone: As yet, its antigen is unknown.

V lost 4 bases and J 2 bases, leaving 11 bases between the germline ends. CDR1 and CDR2 from the germline V gene are MNHEY and SVGAGI. CDR3 length: 14 amino acids. The single heparinised draw taken from each donor contained about 100 mL of blood on average. CD4+ naive, central memory, regulatory and stem cell-like memory subsets were isolated by sorting on CD45RO/CCR7/CD25/CD127/CD95/CD27. General study points: Shorter TCRB CDR3s, moderately but significantly so, marked every one of the four CD4+ subsets in Type 1 diabetes patients.

The material sequenced was naive CD4+ T cells from blood. This chain joins TRBV6-5 and TRBJ1-1; D might be TRBD1 (5 bases). The TCR was taken from a man between 18 and 29 years old in good health. CDR3: CASSLDSLNTEAFF. CDR3 bases: TGTGCCAGCAGTTTAGACAGCCTAAACACTGAAGCTTTCTTT.